These 31 T cell receptor beta chains came from one sample sequenced in a study of blood T cell repertoires in COVID-19. Assay: immunoSEQ multiplex PCR; the TCRdb copy retains only in-frame clones and omits some. The sample shows 250,000 to 300,000 clones, approximately 86% of them seen only once. Sequenced: peripheral blood. The receptors come from a woman aged 30 to 39 with acute or convalescent COVID-19.

The chain joins TRBV24-1 to TRBJ2-7; D gene ambiguous. There are 16 residues in the CDR3. CDR1 and CDR2 from the germline V gene are KGHDR and SFDVKD. The V and J ends lost 2 bases and 2 bases respectively, with 15 bases between them. This chain's CDR3 is CATSDSLNPVPYEQYF. The DNA of the CDR3 is TGTGCCACCAGTGATTCCCTTAACCCGGTCCCCTACGAGCAGTACTTC.

The chain combines TRBV7-3 with TRBJ1-5; a weak D match, TRBD1 (5 bases). This CDR3 has 14 residues. Trimming took 1 base from V and 1 from J, leaving 5 bases between them. Germline CDR1 SGHTA, CDR2 FQGTGA. CDR3 coding DNA: TGTGCCAGCAGCTTAAAGGGGAGCAATCAGCCCCAGCATTTT. Its protein product is CASSLKGSNQPQHF.

The rearrangement uses TRBV7-2 and TRBJ2-2; 7 bases are shared with TRBD2. The ends lost 8 bases at V and 7 bases at J; junction bases unmatched: 1. The CDR3 extends over 11 amino acids. CDR1 is SGHTA and CDR2 is FQGNSA in the germline V gene. CDR3 amino acids: CASRGVGELFF. CDR3 DNA sequence: TGTGCCAGCCGGGGGGTCGGGGAGCTGTTTTTT. Together with reference TRBV7-2 and TRBJ2-2, the CDR3 gives the full variable domain: GAGVSQSPSNKVTEKGKDVELRCDPISGHTALYWYRQSLGQGLEFLIYFQGNSAPDKSGLPSDRFSAERTGGSVSTLTIQRTQQEDSAVYLCASRGVGELFFGEGSRLTVL.

The chain couples TRBV5-1 to TRBJ2-1; perhaps TRBD2 as D (6 bases). CDR3 length equals 17 residues. The V end lost 0 bases, the J end lost 7 bases, and 20 bases lay between the germline ends. The germline gives CDR1 SGHRS, CDR2 YFSETQ. The CDR3 sequence is CASSLARGFSLTNEQFF. Here the CDR3 DNA reads TGCGCCAGCAGCTTGGCCCGGGGGTTCTCCTTGACGAATGAGCAGTTCTTC.

V and J are TRBV20-1 and TRBJ1-5; a possible D gene is TRBD1 (5 bases). V was trimmed by 6 bases and J by 5 bases, leaving 8 bases between them. The CDR3 length is 11 residues. The germline V gene has CDR1 DFQATT and CDR2 SNEGSKA (reference sequence). The CDR3 nucleotides read TGCAGTGCGGGAGGGGATCAGCCCCAGCATTTT. It specifies CSAGGDQPQHF.

The V call is TRBV15, the J call TRBJ2-7; TRBD1 might be the D (6 bases). V lost 3 bases and J 7 bases, leaving 16 bases between the germline ends. Per germline, CDR1 LNHNV and CDR2 YYDKDF (reference sequence). The CDR3 spans 14 residues. The CDR3 nucleotides are TGTGCCACCAGCAGGCCCCTCGGACAGAAAGAGCAGTACTTC. Translation gives CATSRPLGQKEQYF.

The CDR3 loop reads CASSLTVNQPQHF. The CDR3 bases are TGTGCCAGCAGCTTAACAGTAAATCAGCCCCAGCATTTT. The chain uses TRBV7-2 and TRBJ1-5, with D uncertain. The CDR3 consists of 13 residues. V dropped 2 bases and J dropped 4 bases, with 6 bases sitting between them. Per germline, CDR1 SGHTA and CDR2 FQGNSA.

The rearrangement joins TRBV28 to TRBJ1-5; D may be TRBD1 (5 bases). The CDR3 sequence is 12 residues long. From germline, CDR1 is MDHEN and CDR2 SYDVKM. V was trimmed by 6 bases and J by 7 bases, leaving 10 bases between them. CDR3 amino acids: CASRIQGQPQHF. The CDR3 nucleotides read TGTGCCAGCAGGATCCAGGGACAGCCCCAGCATTTT.

The chain couples TRBV3-1 (or the pseudogene TRBV3-2) to TRBJ2-1, with TRBD2 matching over 8 bases. The V segment lost 4 bases and the J segment 8 bases; nucleotides outside the gene matches: 10. Germline CDR1 is LGHDT and CDR2 is YNNKEL (reference sequence). This CDR3 comprises 15 residues. CDR3 loop: CASSPSGGPGDEQFF. CDR3 DNA sequence: TGTGCCAGCAGCCCCTCGGGAGGGCCGGGCGATGAGCAGTTCTTC.

The V gene is TRBV7-2, the J gene TRBJ2-7; 7 bases are shared with TRBD2. This CDR3 has 14 residues. Unmatched junction bases numbered 8, after V lost 4 bases and J lost 5 bases. Germline V CDR1 and CDR2: SGHTA, FQGNSA. The CDR3 reads CASSSPGGFDEQYF. The CDR3 coding sequence is TGTGCCAGCAGCTCGCCGGGAGGCTTTGACGAGCAGTACTTC.

The chain recombines TRBV7-2 with TRBJ2-1, with D unresolved. This CDR3 has 13 residues. CDR1 and CDR2 from the germline V gene are SGHTA and FQGNSA. V was trimmed by 7 bases and J by 4 bases, leaving 11 bases between them. CDR3 loop: CASNGGDYNEQFF. In DNA, the CDR3 is TGTGCCAGCAACGGCGGAGATTACAATGAGCAGTTCTTC.

The chain combines TRBV5-1 with TRBJ2-7; 15 bases are shared with TRBD2. V shed 3 bases, J shed 4 bases, and the junction held 2 bases outside the gene matches. Germline CDR1 SGHRS, CDR2 YFSETQ. This CDR3 spans 15 amino acids. CDR3 bases: TGCGCCAGCAGCTGGACTAGCGGGAGGGTTTACGAGCAGTACTTC. Protein product: CASSWTSGRVYEQYF.

The chain has TRBV5-1 and TRBJ1-1; the D gene is possibly TRBD1 (5 bases). This CDR3 comprises 16 residues. With 0 bases removed from V and 1 base from J, the gap between germline ends came to 13 bases. Germline values: CDR1 SGHRS, CDR2 YFSETQ. For the CDR3, the DNA is TGCGCCAGCAGCTTGGCCAGGGCAGGTGGGAACACTGAAGCTTTCTTT. This sequence encodes CASSLARAGGNTEAFF.

CDR3 residues: CASSLRTLNEQFF. For the CDR3, the DNA is TGTGCCAGCAGTTTAAGGACTCTTAATGAGCAGTTCTTC. The chain couples TRBV12-3 or TRBV12-4 to TRBJ2-1; a possible D gene is TRBD2 (5 bases). V was clipped by 2 bases and J by 7 bases, with 9 bases between them. The CDR3 has 13 residues.

The chain combines TRBV6-5 with TRBJ2-2; TRBD2 agrees at 13 bases. The CDR3 has 14 residues. Germline V gene lookup returns CDR1 MNHEY and CDR2 SVGAGI. The trim removed 8 bases at V and 8 bases at J, leaving 5 bases unmatched. The CDR3 sequence: CASDGLAGAGELFF. The DNA of the CDR3 is TGTGCCAGCGACGGACTAGCGGGAGCAGGGGAGCTGTTTTTT.

This chain uses TRBV9 with TRBJ2-3, with TRBD2 matching 13 bases. CDR1 is SGDLS and CDR2 is YYNGEE in the germline V gene. Trimming removed 4 bases from V and 4 bases from J; junction bases left unmatched: 0. This CDR3 spans 14 amino acids. Here the CDR3 DNA reads TGTGCCAGCAGCACTAGCGGGAGGGCAGATACGCAGTATTTT. Translation gives CASSTSGRADTQYF.

This chain joins TRBV6-5 and TRBJ1-5; 11 positions match TRBD1. The V and J ends lost 11 bases and 3 bases, in that order; junction bases with no gene match: 3. Germline CDR1 MNHEY, CDR2 SVGAGI. The CDR3 runs to 13 residues. The CDR3 region is CAVGQGANQPQHF. DNA for the CDR3: TGTGCCGTAGGACAGGGGGCCAATCAGCCCCAGCATTTT.

This clone is a singleton in its sample. This rearrangement joins TRBV7-2 to TRBJ2-3; D possibly corresponds to TRBD1 (5 bases). V was shortened by 3 bases and J by 3 bases, with 7 bases between the two germline ends. The CDR3 contains 13 residues. Germline CDR1 and CDR2: SGHTA and FQGNSA. CDR3 DNA: TGTGCCAGCAGCTTTCAGGGAACAGATACGCAGTATTTT. This sequence encodes CASSFQGTDTQYF.

This clone showed up just once. The same CDR3 is also encoded by other DNA sequences in this sample. This chain links TRBV4-3 with TRBJ1-6, with TRBD1 matching over 7 bases. Germline assignment: CDR1 LGHNA and CDR2 YSLEER. V lost 0 bases, J lost 7 bases, and 3 bases stayed unmatched. The CDR3 is 15 residues long. CDR3: CASSQDNRGNSPLHF. CDR3 bases: TGCGCCAGCAGCCAAGATAACAGGGGCAATTCACCCCTCCACTTT.

The genes are TRBV27 and TRBJ2-7, with TRBD1 matching over 7 bases. CDR1 is MNHEY and CDR2 is SMNVEV in the germline V gene (reference sequence). This CDR3 comprises 14 residues. The junction had 6 bases not matched to a gene; V was cut back by 4 bases and J by 3 bases. CDR3: CASSWTGPLYEQYF. CDR3 DNA sequence: TGTGCCAGCAGTTGGACAGGTCCCCTCTACGAGCAGTACTTC.

A few counts support this clone. The chain carries TRBV6-5 and TRBJ1-2, with D perhaps TRBD1 (6 bases). CDR3 size: 13 residues. Germline loops: CDR1 MNHEY, CDR2 SVGAGI. Trimming took 7 bases from V and 1 from J, leaving 10 bases between them. The CDR3 is CASTAGVNYGYTF. The CDR3 region has the DNA TGTGCCAGCACCGCAGGGGTTAACTATGGCTACACCTTC.

The chain joins TRBV15 to TRBJ1-4; 9 bases are shared with TRBD1. Losses at the gene ends were 1 base for V and 8 bases for J; bases not matched to a gene: 8. Germline values: CDR1 LNHNV, CDR2 YYDKDF (reference sequence). CDR3 length: 16 residues. The CDR3 loop is CATSRGLRTGDEKLFF. In DNA form, the CDR3 reads TGTGCCACCAGCAGAGGTCTGAGGACAGGGGACGAAAAACTGTTTTTT.

At least ten counts were recorded for this clone. CDR3 sequence: CASSVGLAGATGELFF. The CDR3 nucleotides read TGTGCCAGCAGCGTGGGACTAGCGGGAGCCACCGGGGAGCTGTTTTTT. V usage is TRBV9 and J usage is TRBJ2-2; 14 nucleotides align to TRBD2. Germline CDR1 SGDLS, CDR2 YYNGEE. Trimming took 2 bases from V and 4 from J; bases not matched to a gene: 1. The CDR3 has 16 residues. The full variable domain, with the rest looked up from reference TRBV9 and TRBJ2-2, is DSGVTQTPKHLITATGQRVTLRCSPRSGDLSVYWYQQSLDQGLQFLIQYYNGEERAKGNILERFSAQQFPDLHSELNLSSLELGDSALYFCASSVGLAGATGELFFGEGSRLTVL.

V usage is TRBV12-3 or TRBV12-4 and J usage is TRBJ2-7; tentative D call: TRBD1 (6 bases). The CDR3 sequence is 13 residues long. Trimming cost V 3 bases and J 3 bases, with 9 bases left between them. CDR3 nucleotide sequence: TGTGCCAGCAGTTTCCAGGGACACTACGAGCAGTACTTC. This codes for CASSFQGHYEQYF.

This chain connects TRBV10-3 to TRBJ2-1; the match to TRBD2 covers 14 bases. This CDR3 has 12 residues. Per the germline V gene, CDR1 is ENHRY and CDR2 is SYGVKD. The junction had 9 bases not matched to a gene; V was cut back by 11 bases and J by 15 bases. This CDR3 reads CASGLAGEPGFF. The CDR3 nucleotides read TGTGCCTCGGGACTAGCGGGAGAGCCTGGGTTCTTC.

DNA for the CDR3: TGTGCCAGCAGCCTAGCGGGAGGCCTCTACAATGAGCAGTTCTTC. Encoded protein: CASSLAGGLYNEQFF. The J gene is TRBJ2-1, the V gene TRBV14; TRBD2 aligns across 10 bases. V trimming: 4 bases; J trimming: 3 bases; junction bases outside the gene matches: 3. This CDR3 contains 15 residues. In germline, CDR1 is SGHDN, CDR2 FVKESK.

CDR3 bases: TGTGCCAGTCACTCAGGGGTTCAGCCCCAGCATTTT. It codes for CASHSGVQPQHF. The chain is built from TRBV19 and TRBJ1-5, with TRBD1 as a possible D gene (6 bases). Germline loops: CDR1 LNHDA, CDR2 SQIVND (reference sequence). CDR3 length: 12 residues. Trimming shortened V by 8 bases and J by 6 bases, and 11 bases separated the two germline ends. The entire variable domain, with the rest obtained from reference TRBV19 and TRBJ1-5, is as follows: DGGITQSPKYLFRKEGQNVTLSCEQNLNHDAMYWYRQDPGQGLRLIYYSQIVNDFQKGDIAEGYSVSREKKESFPLTVTSAQKNPTAFYLCASHSGVQPQHFGDGTRLSIL.

The V and J genes are TRBV30 and TRBJ2-7; 7 nucleotides align to TRBD1. The CDR3 sequence is 11 residues long. The ends lost 6 bases at V and 7 bases at J; junction bases unmatched: 6. CDR1 is GTSNPN and CDR2 is SVGIG in the germline V gene (reference sequence). The CDR3 reads CACATGVEQYF. The CDR3 DNA sequence: TGTGCCTGTGCAACAGGGGTTGAGCAGTACTTC.

The V and J genes are TRBV6-2 or TRBV6-3 and TRBJ1-4; TRBD1 is a possible D gene (6 bases). V lost 5 bases, J lost 3 bases, and 10 bases lay in between. Germline values: CDR1 MNHEY, CDR2 SVGEGT. The CDR3 covers 14 residues. This CDR3 is CASSGTGSNEKLFF. Written as DNA, the CDR3 is TGTGCCAGCAGTGGAACAGGGTCTAATGAAAAACTGTTTTTT.

V gene TRBV19 combines with J gene TRBJ2-1; 9 bases align to TRBD1. This CDR3 is 20 amino acids long. The J segment lost 3 bases and the V segment lost 0 bases, leaving 15 bases of the junction unmatched. Germline values: CDR1 LNHDA, CDR2 SQIVND (reference sequence). The CDR3 sequence: CASSIDKDRGGPFLYNEQFF. CDR3 sequence (DNA): TGTGCCAGTAGTATAGATAAGGACAGGGGTGGCCCTTTCCTCTACAATGAGCAGTTCTTC.

This clone has just one count. The chain links TRBV5-6 to TRBJ1-1, with D uncertain. The CDR3 has 14 residues. The germline V and J ends were trimmed by 7 bases and 3 bases, with 16 bases remaining between them. The germline CDR1 and CDR2 sequences are SGHDT and YYEEEE. CDR3 region: CASGYGFGDTEAFF. The CDR3 region has the DNA TGTGCCAGCGGCTATGGTTTCGGAGACACTGAAGCTTTCTTT.